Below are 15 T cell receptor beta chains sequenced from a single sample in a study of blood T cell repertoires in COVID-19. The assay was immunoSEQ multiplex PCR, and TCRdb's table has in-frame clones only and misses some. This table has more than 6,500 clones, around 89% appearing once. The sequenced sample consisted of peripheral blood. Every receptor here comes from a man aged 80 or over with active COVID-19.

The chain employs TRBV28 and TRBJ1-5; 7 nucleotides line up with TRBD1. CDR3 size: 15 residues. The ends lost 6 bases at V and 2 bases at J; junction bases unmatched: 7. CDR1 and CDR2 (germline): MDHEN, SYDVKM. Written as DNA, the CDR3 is TGTGCCAGCAGATACAGGGGATCGGGCAATCAGCCCCAGCATTTT. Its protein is CASRYRGSGNQPQHF.

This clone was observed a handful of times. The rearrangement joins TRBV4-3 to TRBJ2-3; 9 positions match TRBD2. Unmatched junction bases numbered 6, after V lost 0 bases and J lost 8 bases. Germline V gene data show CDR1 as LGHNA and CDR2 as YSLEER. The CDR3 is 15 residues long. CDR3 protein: CASSQERTSVVTQYF. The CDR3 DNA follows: TGCGCCAGCAGCCAAGAACGGACTAGCGTTGTTACGCAGTATTTT.

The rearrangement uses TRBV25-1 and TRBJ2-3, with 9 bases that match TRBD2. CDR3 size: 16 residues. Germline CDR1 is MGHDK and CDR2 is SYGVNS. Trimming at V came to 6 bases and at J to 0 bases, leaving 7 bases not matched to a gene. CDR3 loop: CASRGDSGSSTDTQYF. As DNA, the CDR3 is TGTGCCAGCAGAGGGGATAGCGGGAGTAGCACAGATACGCAGTATTTT.

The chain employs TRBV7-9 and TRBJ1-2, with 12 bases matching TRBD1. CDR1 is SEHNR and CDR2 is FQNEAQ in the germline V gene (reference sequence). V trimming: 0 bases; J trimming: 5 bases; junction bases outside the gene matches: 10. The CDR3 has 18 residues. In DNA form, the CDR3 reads TGTGCCAGCAGCTTAGCCGGATCGGGACAGGGGGCTGGTTATGGCTACACCTTC. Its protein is CASSLAGSGQGAGYGYTF.

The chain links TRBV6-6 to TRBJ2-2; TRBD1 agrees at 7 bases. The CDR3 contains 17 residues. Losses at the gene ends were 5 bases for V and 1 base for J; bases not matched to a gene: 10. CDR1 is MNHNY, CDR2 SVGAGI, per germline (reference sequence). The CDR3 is CASSLDRAALNTGELFF. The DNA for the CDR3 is TGTGCCAGCAGTCTAGACAGGGCCGCCCTGAACACCGGGGAGCTGTTTTTT.

CDR3 DNA: TGTGCCAGTAGGGCTAGCGGGAGCGTCACCTACGAGCAGTACTTC. As protein: CASRASGSVTYEQYF. The chain joins TRBV19 to TRBJ2-7; 10 bases fit TRBD2. CDR1 and CDR2 (germline): LNHDA, SQIVND (reference sequence). V was clipped by 6 bases and J by 2 bases; unmatched bases: 7. CDR3 size: 15 residues.

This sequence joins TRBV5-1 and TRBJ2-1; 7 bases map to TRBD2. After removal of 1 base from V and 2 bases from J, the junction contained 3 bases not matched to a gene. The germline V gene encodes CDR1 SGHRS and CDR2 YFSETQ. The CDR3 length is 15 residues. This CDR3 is CASSLIAGAYNEQFF. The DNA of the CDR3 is TGCGCCAGCAGCTTGATCGCGGGAGCCTACAATGAGCAGTTCTTC.

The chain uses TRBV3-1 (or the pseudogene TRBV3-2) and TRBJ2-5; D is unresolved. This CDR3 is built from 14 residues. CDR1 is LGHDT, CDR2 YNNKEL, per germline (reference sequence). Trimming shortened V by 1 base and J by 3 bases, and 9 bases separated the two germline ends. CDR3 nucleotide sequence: TGTGCCAGCAGCCAAGGCTACAGCAAAGAGACCCAGTACTTC. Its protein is CASSQGYSKETQYF.

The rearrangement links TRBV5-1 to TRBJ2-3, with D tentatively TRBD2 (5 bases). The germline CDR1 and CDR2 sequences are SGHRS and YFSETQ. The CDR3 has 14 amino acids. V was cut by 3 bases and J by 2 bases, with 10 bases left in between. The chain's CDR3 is CASSWRANTDTQYF. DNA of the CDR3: TGCGCCAGCAGCTGGCGGGCCAACACAGATACGCAGTATTTT.

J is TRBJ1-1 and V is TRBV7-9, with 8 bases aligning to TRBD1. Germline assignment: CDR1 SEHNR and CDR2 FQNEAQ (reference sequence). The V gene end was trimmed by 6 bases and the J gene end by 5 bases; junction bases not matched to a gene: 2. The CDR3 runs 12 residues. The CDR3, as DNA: TGTGCCAGCAGTCGACAGGGGACTGAAGCTTTCTTT. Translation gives CASSRQGTEAFF. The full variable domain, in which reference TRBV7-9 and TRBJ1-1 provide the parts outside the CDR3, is DTGVSQNPRHKITKRGQNVTFRCDPISEHNRLYWYRQTLGQGPEFLTYFQNEAQLEKSRLLSDRFSAERPKGSFSTLEIQRTEQGDSAMYLCASSRQGTEAFFGQGTRLTVV.

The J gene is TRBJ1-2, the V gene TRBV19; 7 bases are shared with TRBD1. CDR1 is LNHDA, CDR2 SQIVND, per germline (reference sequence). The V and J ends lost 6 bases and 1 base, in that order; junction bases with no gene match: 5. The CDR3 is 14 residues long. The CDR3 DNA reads TGTGCCAGTAGCCTGACAGGGATTAACTATGGCTACACCTTC. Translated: CASSLTGINYGYTF. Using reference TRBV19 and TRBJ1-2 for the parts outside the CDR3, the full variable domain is DGGITQSPKYLFRKEGQNVTLSCEQNLNHDAMYWYRQDPGQGLRLIYYSQIVNDFQKGDIAEGYSVSREKKESFPLTVTSAQKNPTAFYLCASSLTGINYGYTFGSGTRLTVV.

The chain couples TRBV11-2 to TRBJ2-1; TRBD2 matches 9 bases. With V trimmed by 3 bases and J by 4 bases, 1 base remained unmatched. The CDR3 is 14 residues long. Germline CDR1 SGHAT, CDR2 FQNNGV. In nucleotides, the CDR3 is TGTGCCAGCAGCTTTAGCGGGAGTTACAATGAGCAGTTCTTC. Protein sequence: CASSFSGSYNEQFF.

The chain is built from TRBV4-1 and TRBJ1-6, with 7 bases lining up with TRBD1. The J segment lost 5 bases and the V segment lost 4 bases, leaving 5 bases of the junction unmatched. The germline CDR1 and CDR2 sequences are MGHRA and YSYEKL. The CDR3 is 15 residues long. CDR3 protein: CASSRQGQDNSPLHF. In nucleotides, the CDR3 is TGCGCCAGCAGCCGACAGGGACAAGATAATTCACCCCTCCACTTT.

CDR3 DNA sequence: TGTGCCAGCAGCTTAAGTTCACTAGCGGGGGAGACCCAGTACTTC. This sequence encodes CASSLSSLAGETQYF. This chain links TRBV7-9 with TRBJ2-5; the match to TRBD2 covers 10 bases. Trimming removed 2 bases from V and 5 bases from J; junction bases left unmatched: 5. The germline gives CDR1 SEHNR, CDR2 FQNEAQ (reference sequence). CDR3 length: 15 residues.

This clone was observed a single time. CDR3 in DNA: TGCAGCGTTGAAGGGAGCGGGAGACCCAATGAGCAGTTCTTC. Translation gives CSVEGSGRPNEQFF. The rearrangement links TRBV29-1 to TRBJ2-1; 8 bases line up with TRBD2. This CDR3 region has 14 residues. Per germline, CDR1 SQVTM and CDR2 ANQGSEA. V shed 1 base, J shed 6 bases, and the junction held 5 bases outside the gene matches.